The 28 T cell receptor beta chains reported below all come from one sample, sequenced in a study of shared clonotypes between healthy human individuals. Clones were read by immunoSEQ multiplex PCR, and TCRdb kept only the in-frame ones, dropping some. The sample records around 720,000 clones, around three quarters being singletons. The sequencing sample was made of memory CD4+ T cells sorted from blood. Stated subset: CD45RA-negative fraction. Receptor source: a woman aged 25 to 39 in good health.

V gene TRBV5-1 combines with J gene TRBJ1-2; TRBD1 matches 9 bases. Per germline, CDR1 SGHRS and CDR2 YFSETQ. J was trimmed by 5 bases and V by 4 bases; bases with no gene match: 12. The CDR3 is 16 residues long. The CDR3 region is CASSRSTGGGGYGYTF. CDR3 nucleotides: TGCGCCAGCAGCCGCTCGACAGGGGGAGGAGGTTATGGCTACACCTTC.

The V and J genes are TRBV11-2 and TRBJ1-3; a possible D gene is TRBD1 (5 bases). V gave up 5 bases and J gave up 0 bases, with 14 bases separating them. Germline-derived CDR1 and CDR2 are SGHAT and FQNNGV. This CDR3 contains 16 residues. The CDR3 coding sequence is TGTGCCAGCAGCAAAAATGGGGCGAGCTCTGGAAACACCATATATTTT. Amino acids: CASSKNGASSGNTIYF.

CDR3 bases: TGCGCCAGCAGTGAGTCGGCGGATGGTACGAAGCAGTACTTC. This translates into CASSESADGTKQYF. This chain uses TRBV10-2 with TRBJ2-7; D uncertain. The CDR3 contains 14 residues. V gave up 0 bases and J gave up 8 bases, with 14 bases separating them. Germline V gene sequence: CDR1 WSHSY, CDR2 SAAADI.

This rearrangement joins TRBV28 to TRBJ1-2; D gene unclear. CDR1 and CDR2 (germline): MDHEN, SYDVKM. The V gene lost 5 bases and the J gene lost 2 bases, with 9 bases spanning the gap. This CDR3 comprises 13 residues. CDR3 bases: TGTGCCAGCAGTGAACTAAAGAACTATGGCTACACCTTC. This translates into CASSELKNYGYTF.

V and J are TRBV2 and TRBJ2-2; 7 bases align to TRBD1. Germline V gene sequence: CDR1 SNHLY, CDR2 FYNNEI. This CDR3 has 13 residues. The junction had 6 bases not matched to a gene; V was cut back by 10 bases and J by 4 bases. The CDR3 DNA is TGTGCCACCGCCGGGACAGCCACCGGGGAGCTGTTTTTT. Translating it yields CATAGTATGELFF.

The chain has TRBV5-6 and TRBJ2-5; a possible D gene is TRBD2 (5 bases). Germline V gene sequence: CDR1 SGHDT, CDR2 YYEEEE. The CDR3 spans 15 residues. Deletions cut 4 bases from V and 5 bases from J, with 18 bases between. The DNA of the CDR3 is TGTGCCAGCAGCCCCCTCGTGGGCGGGTTTGAGACCCAGTACTTC. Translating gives CASSPLVGGFETQYF.

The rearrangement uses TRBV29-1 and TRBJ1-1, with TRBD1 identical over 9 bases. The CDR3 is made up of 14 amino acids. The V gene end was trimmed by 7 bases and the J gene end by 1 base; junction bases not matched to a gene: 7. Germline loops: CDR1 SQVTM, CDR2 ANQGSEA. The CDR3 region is CSAKLGQGNTEAFF. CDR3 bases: TGCAGCGCCAAACTGGGACAGGGGAACACTGAAGCTTTCTTT.

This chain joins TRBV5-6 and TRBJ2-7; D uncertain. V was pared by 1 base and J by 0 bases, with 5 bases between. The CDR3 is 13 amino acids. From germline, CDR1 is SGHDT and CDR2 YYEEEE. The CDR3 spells CASSLRSSYEQYF. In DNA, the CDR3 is TGTGCCAGCAGCTTGCGGAGCTCCTACGAGCAGTACTTC.

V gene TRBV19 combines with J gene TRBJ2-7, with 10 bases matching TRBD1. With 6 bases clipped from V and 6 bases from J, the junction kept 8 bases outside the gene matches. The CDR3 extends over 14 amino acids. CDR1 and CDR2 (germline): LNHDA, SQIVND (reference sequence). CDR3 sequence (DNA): TGTGCCAGTAGACAAGACAGGGGGCGAGGCGAGCAGTACTTC. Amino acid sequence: CASRQDRGRGEQYF.

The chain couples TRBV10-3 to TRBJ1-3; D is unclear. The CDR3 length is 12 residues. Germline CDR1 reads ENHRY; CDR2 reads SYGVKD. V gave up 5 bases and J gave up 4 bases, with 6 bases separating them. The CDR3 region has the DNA TGTGCCATCAGTTCACAGGGAAACACCATATATTTT. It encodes CAISSQGNTIYF.

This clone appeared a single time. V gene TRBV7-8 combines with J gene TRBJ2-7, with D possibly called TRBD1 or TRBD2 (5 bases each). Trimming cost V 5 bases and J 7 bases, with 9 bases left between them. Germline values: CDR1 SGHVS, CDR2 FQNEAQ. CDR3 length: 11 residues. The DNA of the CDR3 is TGTGCCAGCAGCCATGAGGGGGAGCAGTACTTC. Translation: CASSHEGEQYF.

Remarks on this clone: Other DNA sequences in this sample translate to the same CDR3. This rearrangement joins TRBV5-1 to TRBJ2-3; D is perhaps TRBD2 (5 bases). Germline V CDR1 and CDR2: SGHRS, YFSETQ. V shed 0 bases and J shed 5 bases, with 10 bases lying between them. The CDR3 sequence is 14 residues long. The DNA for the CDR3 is TGCGCCAGCAGCTTGGATGGGAGTGGAGATACGCAGTATTTT. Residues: CASSLDGSGDTQYF. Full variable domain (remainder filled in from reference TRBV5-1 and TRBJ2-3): KAGVTQTPRYLIKTRGQQVTLSCSPISGHRSVSWYQQTPGQGLQFLFEYFSETQRNKGNFPGRFSGRQFSNSRSEMNVSTLELGDSALYLCASSLDGSGDTQYFGPGTRLTVL.

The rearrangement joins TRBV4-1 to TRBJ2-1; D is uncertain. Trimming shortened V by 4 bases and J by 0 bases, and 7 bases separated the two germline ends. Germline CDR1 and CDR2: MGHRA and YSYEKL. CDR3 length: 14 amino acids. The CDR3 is CASSLKTSYNEQFF. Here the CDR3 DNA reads TGCGCCAGCAGCCTTAAGACCTCCTACAATGAGCAGTTCTTC.

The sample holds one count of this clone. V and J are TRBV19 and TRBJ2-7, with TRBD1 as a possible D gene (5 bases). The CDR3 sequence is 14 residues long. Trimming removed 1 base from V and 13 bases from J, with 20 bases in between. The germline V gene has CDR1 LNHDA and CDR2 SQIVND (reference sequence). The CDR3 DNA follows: TGTGCCAGTAGTATAGCTTTATTCCAGGGCAGGTCCTACTTC. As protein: CASSIALFQGRSYF.

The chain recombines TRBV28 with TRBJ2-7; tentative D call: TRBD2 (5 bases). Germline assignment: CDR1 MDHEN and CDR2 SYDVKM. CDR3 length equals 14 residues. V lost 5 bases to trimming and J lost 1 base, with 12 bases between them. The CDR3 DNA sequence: TGTGCCAGCAGTCCCCCGACGGGATCCTACGAGCAGTACTTC. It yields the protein CASSPPTGSYEQYF.

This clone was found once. CDR3 sequence: CASSLESTGSVEKLFF. CDR3 bases: TGTGCCAGCAGCTTAGAATCAACAGGTTCGGTTGAAAAACTGTTTTTT. The V gene is TRBV11-1, the J gene TRBJ1-4; D may be TRBD1 (5 bases). The CDR3 extends over 16 amino acids. CDR1 and CDR2 (germline): SGHAT, FQDESV (reference sequence). Between the trimmed V and J ends, which lost 1 base and 7 bases, there was a span of 16 bases.

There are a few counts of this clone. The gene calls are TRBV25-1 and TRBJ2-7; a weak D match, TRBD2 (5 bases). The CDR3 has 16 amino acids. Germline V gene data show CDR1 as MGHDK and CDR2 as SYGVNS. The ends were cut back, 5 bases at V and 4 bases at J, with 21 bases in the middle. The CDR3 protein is CASSPPAGSIQYEQYF. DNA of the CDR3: TGTGCCAGCAGTCCCCCGGCGGGCAGTATCCAATACGAGCAGTACTTC.

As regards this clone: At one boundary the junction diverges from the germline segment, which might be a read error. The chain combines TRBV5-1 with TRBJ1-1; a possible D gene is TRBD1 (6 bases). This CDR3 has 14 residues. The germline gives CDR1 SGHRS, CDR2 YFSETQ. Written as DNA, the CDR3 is TGCGCCAGCAGGTTGGGGGCGAGGGACACTGAAGCTTTCTTT. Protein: CASRLGARDTEAFF.

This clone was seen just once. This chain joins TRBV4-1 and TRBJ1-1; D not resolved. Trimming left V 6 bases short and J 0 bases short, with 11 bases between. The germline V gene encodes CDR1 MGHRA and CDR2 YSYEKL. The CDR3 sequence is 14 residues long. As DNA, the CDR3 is TGCGCCAGCAGAGTAAGACACTTGAACACTGAAGCTTTCTTT. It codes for CASRVRHLNTEAFF.

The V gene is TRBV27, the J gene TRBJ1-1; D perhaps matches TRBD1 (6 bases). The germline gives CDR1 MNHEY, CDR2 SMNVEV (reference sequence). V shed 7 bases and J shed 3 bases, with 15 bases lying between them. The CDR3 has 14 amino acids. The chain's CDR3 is CASKRLDRDTEAFF. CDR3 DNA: TGTGCCAGCAAACGCCTGGACAGAGACACTGAAGCTTTCTTT.

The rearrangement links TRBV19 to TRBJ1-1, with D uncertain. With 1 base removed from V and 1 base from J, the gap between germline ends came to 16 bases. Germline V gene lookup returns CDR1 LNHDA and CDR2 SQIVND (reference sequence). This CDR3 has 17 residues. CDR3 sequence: CASSIGGSPWGNTEAFF. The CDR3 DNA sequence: TGTGCCAGTAGTATAGGCGGATCCCCTTGGGGGAACACTGAAGCTTTCTTT.

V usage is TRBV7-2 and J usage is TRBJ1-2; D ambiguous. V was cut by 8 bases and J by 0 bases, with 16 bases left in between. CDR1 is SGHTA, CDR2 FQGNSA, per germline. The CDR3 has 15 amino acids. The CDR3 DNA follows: TGTGCCAGCGCAAGAGACCCGGGATCTAACTATGGCTACACCTTC. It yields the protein CASARDPGSNYGYTF.

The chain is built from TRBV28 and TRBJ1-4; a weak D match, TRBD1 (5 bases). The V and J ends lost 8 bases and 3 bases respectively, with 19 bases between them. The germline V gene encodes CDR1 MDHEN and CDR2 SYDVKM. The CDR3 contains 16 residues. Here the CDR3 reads CASSSGSAGANEKLFF. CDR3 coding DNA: TGTGCCAGCTCCTCGGGTTCGGCGGGGGCTAATGAAAAACTGTTTTTT.

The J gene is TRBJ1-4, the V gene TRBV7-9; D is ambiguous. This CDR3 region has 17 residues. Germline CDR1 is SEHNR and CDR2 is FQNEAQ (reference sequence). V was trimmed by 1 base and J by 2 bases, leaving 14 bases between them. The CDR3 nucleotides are TGTGCCAGCAGCTTAGAGAGGTCGGTCGAGACTAATGAAAAACTGTTTTTT. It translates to CASSLERSVETNEKLFF.

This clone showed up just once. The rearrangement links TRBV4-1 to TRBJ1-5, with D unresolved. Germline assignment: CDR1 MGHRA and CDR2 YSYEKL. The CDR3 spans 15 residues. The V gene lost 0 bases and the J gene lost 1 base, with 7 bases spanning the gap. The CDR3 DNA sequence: TGCGCCAGCAGCCAAGAGTCTACGAGCAATCAGCCCCAGCATTTT. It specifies CASSQESTSNQPQHF.

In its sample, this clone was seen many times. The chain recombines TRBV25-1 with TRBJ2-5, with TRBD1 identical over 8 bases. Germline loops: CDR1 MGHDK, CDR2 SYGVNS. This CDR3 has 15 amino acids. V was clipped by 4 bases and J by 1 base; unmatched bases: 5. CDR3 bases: TGTGCCAGCAGTGTACCGGGACAGGTCCAAGAGACCCAGTACTTC. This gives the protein CASSVPGQVQETQYF.

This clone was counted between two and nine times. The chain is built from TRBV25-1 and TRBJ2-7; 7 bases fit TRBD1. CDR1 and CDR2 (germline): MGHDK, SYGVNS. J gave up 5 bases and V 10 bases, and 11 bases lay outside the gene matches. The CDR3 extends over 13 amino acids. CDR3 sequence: CATSRQGRDEQYF. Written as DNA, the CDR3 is TGTGCCACCTCAAGACAGGGTCGGGACGAGCAGTACTTC.

The CDR3 sequence: CASTKTGGLGYEQYF. The CDR3 DNA is TGTGCCAGCACCAAAACGGGGGGCTTGGGCTACGAGCAGTACTTC. The chain is built from TRBV2 and TRBJ2-7; tentatively, D is TRBD2 (7 bases). Trimming shortened V by 7 bases and J by 3 bases, and 19 bases separated the two germline ends. Germline CDR1 and CDR2: SNHLY and FYNNEI. This CDR3 spans 15 amino acids.